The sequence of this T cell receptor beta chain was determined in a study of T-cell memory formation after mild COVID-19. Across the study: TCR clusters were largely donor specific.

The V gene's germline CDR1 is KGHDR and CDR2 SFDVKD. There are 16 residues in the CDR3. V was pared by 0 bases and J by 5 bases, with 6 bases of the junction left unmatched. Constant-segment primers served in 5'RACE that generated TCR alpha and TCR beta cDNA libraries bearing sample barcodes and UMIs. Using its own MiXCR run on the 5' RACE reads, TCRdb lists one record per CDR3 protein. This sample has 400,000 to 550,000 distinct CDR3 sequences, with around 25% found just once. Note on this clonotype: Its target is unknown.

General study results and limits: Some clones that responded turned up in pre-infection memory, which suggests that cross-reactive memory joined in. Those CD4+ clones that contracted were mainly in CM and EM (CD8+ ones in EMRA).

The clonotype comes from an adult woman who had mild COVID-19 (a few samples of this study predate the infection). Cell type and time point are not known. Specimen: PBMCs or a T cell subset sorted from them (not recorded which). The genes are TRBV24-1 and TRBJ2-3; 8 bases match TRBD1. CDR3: CATSDLHQGAGDTQYF. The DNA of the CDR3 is TGTGCCACCAGTGATTTGCACCAGGGGGCCGGAGATACGCAGTATTTT.